This TCR beta chain was captured by sequencing in a study of blood T cell repertoires in COVID-19 (dated by TCRdb to between 2020 and 2021). A note on the overall study: The collaborator samples originated in the United States, Italy and Spain and spanned the acute and convalescent phases of COVID-19. The prospective study material was composed of cDNA or gDNA derived from T cells, B-cell-depleted T cells, or PBMCs. Subjects who had been exposed to COVID-19, were actively infected with it, or had recovered from it provided the deeply sampled blood TCRbeta repertoires that made up the dataset. The repertoires were released in a freely available public database meant as a resource for research on the immune response to SARS-CoV-2. The samples were drawn from two sources: the first 160 participants of the ongoing ImmuneRACE study, and 1,254 subjects contributed by 6 global collaborators. Nearly every sample came with metadata listing a de-identified subject ID, COVID-19 status, age in years and sex. Where available, HLA class I and class II types were taken from metadata supplied by the sample provider and were not determined by assay-based typing. Overall study outcomes, separate from this receptor: The amount of clinical and demographic metadata varied by source and participant and was provided uncurated.

Each collaborating institution followed its own protocols to collect whole blood in K2EDTA tubes. For TCRbeta analysis, collaborators shipped samples as frozen whole blood, isolated PBMCs, or DNA extracted from either of those sample types. CDR1 SGHDT and CDR2 YYEEEE are derived from the germline V gene. Germline trimming: 3 bases from V, 4 bases from J; junction bases outside gene matches: 9. The CDR3, from cysteine to phenylalanine, totals 15 residues. The retained sequence is limited to the CDR3, 45 bases, with the frame set at the first base. For this clone: Its cognate antigen has yet to be identified. The sample holds no much larger clone one base away, and base qualities are not on file.

The immunoSEQ Assay, a bias-controlled multiplex PCR, was used to amplify TCRbeta CDR3 regions from genomic DNA. Processing in the source paper ran as follows. The number of nucleated cells in each sample was estimated by amplification of reference gene primers within the assay. To quantify the absolute abundance of each unique TCRbeta CDR3 rearrangement, sequence reads were collapsed and filtered. For each sample, productive Simpson clonality was calculated as the square root of Simpson's diversity index over productive rearrangements. TCRdb's version of the immuneACCESS table is confined to in-frame rearrangements and falls short of the full clone set. An unresolved V gene accounts for under half of the shortfall where checked; the remainder is of unknown origin. V and J calls and clone size follow that table, whereas D and trimming were derived from the DNA. A total of around 73,000 clones appear in this sample, approximately 84% of them only once. Over 25% of the sample is held by the ten biggest clonotypes.

The clonotype originates from a human donor in a cohort sampled during active COVID-19. Sequencing was performed on peripheral blood. The rearrangement joined TRBV5-6 to TRBJ2-7, and 8 bases in between align with TRBD2. In nucleotides, the sequence is TGTGCCAGCAGCTCGATAAGCGGGGGAGGATACGAGCAGTACTTC. It is translated as CASSSISGGGYEQYF.